Presented here are 27 T cell receptor beta chains from one specimen sequenced in a study of patients and donors after allogeneic stem cell transplantation. TCRdb re-called the RT-PCR reads through MiXCR, storing one row per CDR3 protein. This sample has tens of thousands of distinct CDR3 sequences, with around 48% found just once. Sequencing used blood, either unsorted or a sorted T cell fraction (not recorded which). The source of these receptors is a human donor who was either an allogeneic HSCT recipient or a stem cell or donor lymphocyte infusion donor (not recorded which). It is not recorded whose cells these are; they may come from a transplant donor.

The chain carries TRBV6-6 and TRBJ1-5; 7 positions match TRBD1. The CDR3 is 16 amino acids. The V gene end was trimmed by 5 bases and the J gene end by 1 base; junction bases not matched to a gene: 8. Germline V CDR1 and CDR2: MNHNY, SVGAGI (reference sequence). The CDR3 sequence: CASSPQGSGSNQPQHF. Written as DNA, the CDR3 is TGTGCCAGCAGTCCACAGGGGTCCGGGAGCAATCAGCCCCAGCATTTT.

This clonotype was recorded a few times. The V call is TRBV12-3 or TRBV12-4, the J call TRBJ1-5; D may be TRBD1 (5 bases). The V end lost 6 bases, the J end lost 2 bases, and 14 bases lay between the germline ends. This CDR3 contains 15 residues. CDR3 DNA sequence: TGTGCCAGCAGCTTTACAGGAGCGGGCAATCAGCCCCAGCATTTT. Amino acid sequence: CASSFTGAGNQPQHF.

The rearrangement uses TRBV7-2 and TRBJ1-1; 8 bases agree with TRBD1. The CDR3 covers 14 residues. Unmatched junction bases numbered 8, after V lost 5 bases and J lost 6 bases. The germline V gene has CDR1 SGHTA and CDR2 FQGNSA. For the CDR3, the DNA is TGTGCCAGCAGCATCACAGGGGGGACGGCTGAAGCTTTCTTT. Translated, it gives CASSITGGTAEAFF.

Turning to this clonotype: Its ends do not fully match the called genes, so a read error is possible. The chain links TRBV15 to TRBJ1-6, with a possible D match to TRBD1 (6 bases). The CDR3 has 15 amino acids. Looked up from germline, CDR1 is LNHNV and CDR2 is YYDKDF (reference sequence). For the CDR3, the DNA is TGTGCCACCAGCCGAGACAGGAACTATAATTCACCCCTCCACTTT. Translation gives CATSRDRNYNSPLHF.

This clonotype was counted a few times. One end of the junction fails to match germline, which may point to a read error. The chain uses TRBV7-7 and TRBJ2-2, with D tentatively TRBD1 (6 bases). The CDR3 sequence is 14 residues long. From germline, CDR1 is SSHAT and CDR2 FNYEAQ (reference sequence). CDR3 in amino acids: CASSLAQGTGELFF. DNA of the CDR3: TGTGCTAGCAGCTTAGCGCAGGGGACCGGGGAGCTGTTTTTT.

CDR3 sequence: CASSQTLSSYNEQFF. CDR3 DNA: TGTGCCAGCAGCCAAACCCTGAGCTCCTACAATGAGCAGTTCTTC. The V gene is TRBV4-2, the J gene TRBJ2-1; D remains ambiguous. V was pared by 2 bases and J by 0 bases, with 8 bases between. Germline values: CDR1 LGHNA, CDR2 YNFKEQ. This CDR3 has 15 residues.

The chain joins TRBV29-1 to TRBJ1-1, with D unclear. Germline V gene lookup returns CDR1 SQVTM and CDR2 ANQGSEA. The CDR3 is 10 residues long. The ends were cut back, 6 bases at V and 3 bases at J, with 5 bases in the middle. DNA for the CDR3: TGCAGCGTCTTTTACACTGAAGCTTTCTTT. Amino acids: CSVFYTEAFF. Based on the CDR3 plus reference TRBV29-1 and TRBJ1-1, the full variable domain is SAVISQKPSRDICQRGTSLTIQCQVDSQVTMMFWYRQQPGQSLTLIATANQGSEATYESGFVIDKFPISRPNLTFSTLTVSNMSPEDSSIYLCSVFYTEAFFGQGTRLTVV.

The chain recombines TRBV7-2 with TRBJ1-3; D is undetermined. V lost 4 bases, J lost 0 bases, and 10 bases lay in between. Germline V gene data show CDR1 as SGHTA and CDR2 as FQGNSA. This CDR3 has 15 amino acids. The CDR3 sequence is CASSSKAISGNTIYF. CDR3 DNA: TGTGCCAGCAGCTCAAAGGCAATCTCTGGAAACACCATATATTTT.

The genes are TRBV6-2 or TRBV6-3 and TRBJ2-7; TRBD2 might be the D (5 bases). The V gene's germline CDR1 is MNHEY and CDR2 SVGEGT. The ends were cut back, 6 bases at V and 5 bases at J, with 14 bases in the middle. The CDR3 contains 13 residues. CDR3 amino acids: CASRLGISNEQYF. The CDR3 DNA reads as TGTGCCAGCAGACTAGGAATTTCTAACGAGCAGTACTTC.

The genes are TRBV6-5 and TRBJ1-1; D ambiguous. Trimming shortened V by 0 bases and J by 5 bases, and 13 bases separated the two germline ends. CDR1 is MNHEY and CDR2 is SVGAGI in the germline V gene. This CDR3 contains 15 residues. The CDR3 reads CASSYSYLKRTEAFF. CDR3 bases: TGTGCCAGCAGTTACTCCTATTTGAAAAGGACTGAAGCTTTCTTT.

J is TRBJ2-7 and V is TRBV12-3 or TRBV12-4; unclear D gene. This CDR3 has 13 amino acids. Trimming left V 6 bases short and J 4 bases short, with 13 bases between. CDR3 residues: CASSPTPSYEQYF. CDR3 coding DNA: TGTGCCAGCAGCCCGACCCCTTCATACGAGCAGTACTTC.

The chain couples TRBV6-7 to TRBJ1-2; 7 nucleotides line up with TRBD1. TRBV6-7 is an ORF, with its function uncertain. V trimming: 2 bases; J trimming: 1 base; junction bases outside the gene matches: 7. CDR3 length equals 16 residues. CDR3 in amino acids: CASSYTPGQYNYGYTF. The CDR3 nucleotides read TGTGCCAGCAGTTACACCCCGGGACAGTATAACTATGGCTACACCTTC.

The V and J genes are TRBV7-2 and TRBJ1-1; 8 bases map to TRBD1. In germline, CDR1 is SGHTA, CDR2 FQGNSA. The CDR3 is 13 residues long. Trimming removed 5 bases from V and 3 bases from J; junction bases left unmatched: 2. The DNA for the CDR3 is TGTGCCAGCAGCCTACAGGGGGACACTGAAGCTTTCTTT. Residues: CASSLQGDTEAFF. Using reference TRBV7-2 and TRBJ1-1 for the parts outside the CDR3, the full variable domain is GAGVSQSPSNKVTEKGKDVELRCDPISGHTALYWYRQSLGQGLEFLIYFQGNSAPDKSGLPSDRFSAERTGGSVSTLTIQRTQQEDSAVYLCASSLQGDTEAFFGQGTRLTVV.

The table lists this clonotype with a few counts. The chain joins TRBV4-2 to TRBJ1-6; 10 bases line up with TRBD1. This CDR3 has 16 amino acids. V dropped 3 bases and J dropped 7; count of bases not matched to a gene: 6. The V gene's germline CDR1 is LGHNA and CDR2 YNFKEQ. The CDR3: CASSHPPGQGNSPLHF. CDR3 DNA sequence: TGTGCCAGCAGCCACCCCCCGGGACAGGGGAATTCACCCCTCCACTTT.

The chain couples TRBV29-1 to TRBJ1-5; TRBD1 aligns across 9 bases. The ends lost 6 bases at V and 5 bases at J; junction bases unmatched: 11. The CDR3 runs to 15 residues. Germline assignment: CDR1 SQVTM and CDR2 ANQGSEA. The chain's CDR3 is CSVSGTGLIDQPQHF. In nucleotides, the CDR3 is TGCAGCGTCTCCGGGACAGGGTTGATAGATCAGCCCCAGCATTTT.

This clonotype has more than one count but fewer than ten. V and J are TRBV4-3 and TRBJ1-5; D not certain. V lost 0 bases and J lost 6, with 6 bases in between. The CDR3 extends over 13 amino acids. Germline loops: CDR1 LGHNA, CDR2 YSLEER. CDR3 bases: TGCGCCAGCAGCCAAGAGTGGGGTCAGCCCCAGCATTTT. Translated: CASSQEWGQPQHF.

This clonotype was found a few times. This sequence joins TRBV5-5 and TRBJ1-6; 9 bases align to TRBD1. CDR1 is SGHKS, CDR2 YYEKEE, per germline (reference sequence). V shed 3 bases, J shed 10 bases, and the junction held 8 bases outside the gene matches. This CDR3 has 15 amino acids. CDR3 nucleotides: TGTGCCAGCAGCTCAAACCGGGACAGGGCCTCACCCCTCCACTTT. Translating it yields CASSSNRDRASPLHF.

This chain joins TRBV9 and TRBJ1-2, with unresolved D. The CDR3 spans 16 residues. Trimming left V 3 bases short and J 3 bases short, with 18 bases between. The germline gives CDR1 SGDLS, CDR2 YYNGEE. The CDR3 region is CASSAQSGRKDYGYTF. The CDR3 nucleotides read TGTGCCAGCAGCGCCCAATCCGGGAGGAAGGACTATGGCTACACCTTC.

Only a few counts were recorded for this clonotype. The CDR3 DNA reads as TGTGCCAGCAGCTTAGGGACAGGGGCAGAAAAACTGTTTTTT. It translates to CASSLGTGAEKLFF. The chain recombines TRBV7-6 with TRBJ1-4, with TRBD1 identical over 9 bases. This CDR3 spans 14 amino acids. Germline V gene sequence: CDR1 SGHVS, CDR2 FNYEAQ. V lost 1 base to trimming and J lost 8 bases; unmatched junction nucleotides: 2.

This rearrangement joins TRBV9 to TRBJ1-6, with 8 nucleotides matching TRBD1. The CDR3 totals 16 residues. The V gene's germline CDR1 is SGDLS and CDR2 YYNGEE. After removal of 0 bases from V and 14 bases from J, the junction contained 13 bases not matched to a gene. The CDR3: CASSVDPGGDKSTLHF. CDR3 coding DNA: TGTGCCAGCAGCGTAGATCCAGGGGGCGATAAGTCCACCCTCCACTTT.

The chain combines TRBV7-6 with TRBJ1-1; 7 nucleotides match TRBD1. The J segment lost 2 bases and the V segment lost 3 bases, leaving 3 bases of the junction unmatched. This CDR3 has 14 residues. CDR1 SGHVS and CDR2 FNYEAQ come from the germline V gene. The DNA for the CDR3 is TGTGCCAGCAGCTTCCGGACAGGTAACACTGAAGCTTTCTTT. It codes for CASSFRTGNTEAFF.

The CDR3 spells CASSQTGRALGYTF. As DNA, the CDR3 is TGTGCCAGCAGCCAAACCGGCAGGGCCCTTGGCTACACCTTC. This chain links TRBV9 with TRBJ1-2, with D tentatively TRBD1 (5 bases). The V and J ends lost 4 bases and 7 bases respectively, with 17 bases between them. This CDR3 has 14 amino acids. Per germline, CDR1 SGDLS and CDR2 YYNGEE.

The gene calls are TRBV29-1 and TRBJ2-7; TRBD1 or TRBD2 may be the D gene (6 bases each). Per germline, CDR1 SQVTM and CDR2 ANQGSEA. The CDR3 sequence is 15 residues long. Trimming pared 7 bases from V and 2 bases from J, leaving 21 bases between. CDR3 DNA: TGCAGCGGGGAGGCGGACAGCCAAAGCCCCTACGAGCAGTACTTC. This encodes CSGEADSQSPYEQYF.

CDR3 sequence: CASSLRTGTYGYTF. The CDR3 DNA is TGCGCCAGCAGCCTTCGGACGGGAACCTATGGCTACACCTTC. This chain connects TRBV4-3 to TRBJ1-2; D unclear. CDR1 is LGHNA and CDR2 is YSLEER in the germline V gene. V was trimmed by 4 bases and J by 4 bases, leaving 13 bases between them. There are 14 residues in the CDR3.

This chain links TRBV4-1 with TRBJ2-1, with D perhaps matching TRBD1 or TRBD2 (5 bases each). Trimming pared 3 bases from V and 7 bases from J, leaving 13 bases between. This CDR3 is built from 14 residues. Per germline, CDR1 MGHRA and CDR2 YSYEKL. The CDR3 DNA reads TGCGCCAGCAGCCAGCTGGGGGTGGGGAATGAGCAGTTCTTC. Its protein is CASSQLGVGNEQFF.

The chain couples TRBV27 to TRBJ1-6; D gene uncertain. In germline, CDR1 is MNHEY, CDR2 SMNVEV (reference sequence). Trimming shortened V by 2 bases and J by 8 bases, and 13 bases separated the two germline ends. The CDR3 contains 15 residues. Written as DNA, the CDR3 is TGTGCCAGCAGTTTAAGGTCTACGGTGCATTCACCCCTCCACTTT. It specifies CASSLRSTVHSPLHF.

The V and J genes are TRBV28 and TRBJ2-1; 9 bases match TRBD2. V shed 8 bases and J 5 bases; nucleotides not matched to a gene: 16. In germline, CDR1 is MDHEN, CDR2 SYDVKM. The CDR3 length is 17 residues. CDR3 nucleotide sequence: TGTGCCAGCGTGGGGCACACTAGCGGGCAGGGAAACAATGAGCAGTTCTTC. It translates to CASVGHTSGQGNNEQFF.